This TCR beta chain was captured by sequencing in a study of control samples from healthy donors and cancer patients. Clones were sequenced by immunoSEQ multiplex PCR, and TCRdb holds only the in-frame ones, with some missing. The sample has about 120,000 clones, roughly 90% seen once. CDR1 and CDR2 (germline): LGHDT, YNNKEL (reference sequence). The CDR3 runs 13 residues. Trimming took off 5 bases at V and 4 bases at J, with 9 bases between the two ends. The J gene is TRBJ1-5, the V gene TRBV3-1 (or the pseudogene TRBV3-2); D gene ambiguous. The receptor comes from a woman aged 55 to 70 with lung cancer. The sequencing sample was made of PBMCs. This CDR3 reads CASSSTRNQPQHF. In DNA form, the CDR3 reads TGTGCCAGCAGCTCCACCAGGAATCAGCCCCAGCATTTT.